This section outlines one T cell receptor beta chain sequence together with its context. The target antigen is unknown. This entry is derived from a study of CD8 T cell repertoires and HIV-1 epitope variants. For the study at large: Controls included no peptide, Ebola AY9 epitope, and a CMV, EBV, flu pool. Tested: three Gag epitope families, Nef HW9 and YT9. Separate from the cultures, 1M uncultured T cells served as baseline.

Findings and caveats of the study: Six of nine antigen-specific clonotypes appeared cross-reactive to autologous or escape variants.

TCRdb's copy holds only in-frame clones and misses some; the assay was immunoSEQ multiplex PCR. Here the sample spans roughly 100,000 clones, 60% to 80% being singletons. The TCR originated in a male donor with HIV. Specimen: uncultured baseline CD8+ T cells from peripheral blood mononuclear cells (PBMCs).

CDR3 sequence: CASSPTLAFYNEQFF. DNA of the CDR3: TGTGCCAGCAGCCCGACCTTAGCTTTTTACAATGAGCAGTTCTTC. This chain joins TRBV5-5 and TRBJ2-1, with unresolved D. Trimming left V 4 bases short and J 4 bases short, with 15 bases between. Germline V gives CDR1 SGHKS, CDR2 YYEKEE (reference sequence). There are 15 residues in the CDR3.